This entry describes one T cell receptor (beta chain). Antigen: not known. The germline CDR1 and CDR2 sequences are MNHEY and SMNVEV (reference sequence). This CDR3 is 14 amino acids long. V shed 6 bases and J shed 4 bases, with 15 bases lying between them. This entry comes from a study of T cell repertoires in cytomegalovirus infection. The overall study: Signatures in public TCR beta sequences pointed to both CMV infection and matching HLA type.

Study observations and caveats: Within the response measured ex vivo, HLA-C-restricted CMV-specific TCR beta clonotypes were dominant. Summed frequency of public TCR beta families distinguished CMV carriers with the relevant HLA.

TCRdb independently ran MiXCR on the reads; one entry per CDR3 protein. The data hold hundreds of thousands of distinct CDR3 sequences, with approximately 34% observed a single time. The sequenced material came from PBMCs. V and J are TRBV27 and TRBJ1-1; possibly TRBD1 for D (6 bases). The source of this sequence is a human donor in good health (CMV status not recorded). Some clones in this sample may be carry-over from other donors' samples. CDR3 in amino acids: CASSRRGLSTEAFF. The DNA for the CDR3 is TGTGCCAGCAGCCGCAGGGGTTTGTCCACTGAAGCTTTCTTT.